These 5 T cell receptor beta chains originate from one sample sequenced in a study of OX40 agonist ivuxolimab in advanced cancers. TCRdb's copy holds only in-frame clones and misses some; the assay was immunoSEQ multiplex PCR. The sample yields tens of thousands of clones, more than 75% seen once. Sequenced material: CD4+ or CD8+ T cells sorted from blood, taken in a trial of the OX40 agonist ivuxolimab. The receptor source for this set is an adult with an advanced solid tumor such as melanoma, head and neck, liver or kidney cancer.

The CDR3, as DNA: TGTGCCAGCAGCGTAGATGGAGATACGCAGTATTTT. This sequence encodes CASSVDGDTQYF. The V call is TRBV9, the J call TRBJ2-3; D is undetermined. V lost 0 bases and J 5 bases, leaving 4 bases between the germline ends. The germline CDR1 and CDR2 sequences are SGDLS and YYNGEE. CDR3 length: 12 amino acids.

The chain couples TRBV6-5 to TRBJ2-1; the D is unclear. V was pared by 0 bases and J by 4 bases, with 4 bases between. Germline V gene data show CDR1 as MNHEY and CDR2 as SVGAGI. The CDR3 totals 13 residues. CDR3: CASSYSKYNEQFF. The CDR3 DNA reads as TGTGCCAGCAGTTACTCGAAATACAATGAGCAGTTCTTC.

The chain employs TRBV2 and TRBJ2-3; the D is unclear. Per the germline V gene, CDR1 is SNHLY and CDR2 is FYNNEI. V was shortened by 1 base and J by 4 bases, with 9 bases between the two germline ends. The CDR3 totals 14 residues. For the CDR3, the DNA is TGTGCCAGCAGTGAAGGTACGAGTGCAGATACGCAGTATTTT. Amino acid sequence: CASSEGTSADTQYF.

This chain links TRBV19 with TRBJ1-6; 7 bases are shared with TRBD1. CDR1 is LNHDA, CDR2 SQIVND, per germline (reference sequence). Trimming removed 7 bases from V and 9 bases from J; junction bases left unmatched: 18. The CDR3 totals 17 residues. The CDR3 sequence is CASKTSGGGLLPSPLHF. The CDR3 DNA sequence: TGTGCCAGTAAGACCTCAGGGGGAGGACTTCTACCTTCACCCCTCCACTTT.

The chain combines TRBV29-1 with TRBJ1-2; 8 bases are shared with TRBD1. The V and J ends lost 4 bases and 4 bases, in that order; junction bases with no gene match: 11. The CDR3 extends over 15 amino acids. Germline V CDR1 and CDR2: SQVTM, ANQGSEA. The CDR3 bases are TGCAGCGTTGGGCCCCCAGGGGGCCTATTCTATGGCTACACCTTC. It translates to CSVGPPGGLFYGYTF.